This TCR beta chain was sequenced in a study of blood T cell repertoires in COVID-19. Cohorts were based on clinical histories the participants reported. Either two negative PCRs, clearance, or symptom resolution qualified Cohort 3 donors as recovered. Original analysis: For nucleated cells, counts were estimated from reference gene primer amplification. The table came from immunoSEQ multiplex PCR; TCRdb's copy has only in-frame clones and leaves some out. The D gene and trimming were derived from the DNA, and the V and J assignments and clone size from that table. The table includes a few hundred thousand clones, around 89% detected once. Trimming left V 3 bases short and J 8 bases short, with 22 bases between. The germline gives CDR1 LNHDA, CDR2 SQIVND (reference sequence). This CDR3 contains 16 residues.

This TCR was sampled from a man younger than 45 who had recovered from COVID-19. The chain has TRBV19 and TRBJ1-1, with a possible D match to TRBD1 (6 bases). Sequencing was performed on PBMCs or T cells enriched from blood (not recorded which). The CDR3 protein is CASSIKGTTGPGEAFF. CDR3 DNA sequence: TGTGCCAGTAGTATTAAAGGGACGACAGGCCCGGGGGAAGCTTTCTTT.